This T cell receptor (beta chain) emerged from a study of OX40 agonist ivuxolimab in advanced cancers. The repertoire was sequenced with immunoSEQ multiplex PCR; TCRdb's copy has only in-frame clones and lacks some. There are several thousand clones in the sample; 81% occur only once, and approximately 12% lies in the top ten. A note on this clone: Antigen: not known.

Germline assignment: CDR1 SEHNR and CDR2 FQNEAQ (reference sequence). This CDR3 has 17 residues. V lost 1 base and J 0 bases, leaving 15 bases between the germline ends. Findings and limits, study-wide: The investigators did not determine what antigen specificity the expanded peripheral T cells had.

Peripheral blood came from all dose cohorts at three timepoints. This receptor was obtained from an adult with an advanced solid tumor such as melanoma, head and neck, liver or kidney cancer. The chain couples TRBV7-9 to TRBJ1-2; D is possibly TRBD1 (5 bases). This sample comprised CD4+ or CD8+ T cells sorted from blood, obtained in a trial of the OX40 agonist ivuxolimab. In DNA form, the CDR3 reads TGTGCCAGCAGCTTAGGAGGCCTGGGGGTTACTAACTATGGCTACACCTTC. Translation: CASSLGGLGVTNYGYTF.